The 26 T cell receptor beta chains below come from one sample, sequenced in a study of response to subunit inactivated influenza vaccine. TCRdb called the RT-PCR reads again in MiXCR, with one record for every CDR3 protein. The sample has 550,000 to 600,000 distinct CDR3 sequences, around 11% seen once. The material sequenced was PBMCs from blood, taken on the day of vaccination. The receptors stem from a man aged 45-65 years who received an inactivated influenza vaccine.

The V call is TRBV4-3, the J call TRBJ2-7; 10 positions agree with TRBD1. Looked up from germline, CDR1 is LGHNA and CDR2 is YSLEER. After removal of 4 bases from V and 2 bases from J, the junction contained 11 bases not matched to a gene. The CDR3 spans 17 residues. This chain's CDR3 is CASSLLWGTGDTYEQYF. The CDR3 DNA is TGCGCCAGCAGCCTCCTCTGGGGGACAGGGGATACCTACGAGCAGTACTTC.

The rearrangement links TRBV19 to TRBJ1-2, with a possible D match to TRBD1 (6 bases). The CDR3 has 13 residues. Per germline, CDR1 LNHDA and CDR2 SQIVND (reference sequence). V dropped 3 bases and J dropped 3 bases, with 8 bases sitting between them. CDR3 nucleotides: TGTGCCAGTAGTATCAACAGGGACTATGGCTACACCTTC. It yields the protein CASSINRDYGYTF.

The chain recombines TRBV20-1 with TRBJ2-1; no clear D. From germline, CDR1 is DFQATT and CDR2 SNEGSKA (reference sequence). The CDR3 totals 14 residues. V was shortened by 5 bases and J by 6 bases, with 17 bases between the two germline ends. CDR3 sequence reads: CSAQDPLKRNEQFF. CDR3 nucleotide sequence: TGCAGTGCTCAGGACCCCCTAAAGCGCAATGAGCAGTTCTTC.

The V and J genes are TRBV5-5 and TRBJ2-7; no definite D call. Germline CDR1 and CDR2: SGHKS and YYEKEE (reference sequence). The CDR3 consists of 15 residues. V was clipped by 4 bases and J by 0 bases, with 14 bases between them. This CDR3 reads CASSVPLGSSYEQYF. In nucleotides, the CDR3 is TGTGCCAGCAGCGTGCCCCTTGGCAGCTCCTACGAGCAGTACTTC.

This chain joins TRBV5-6 and TRBJ2-7, with TRBD1 identical over 8 bases. The CDR3 contains 12 residues. Germline CDR1 SGHDT, CDR2 YYEEEE. V gave up 5 bases and J gave up 9 bases; unmatched junction bases: 7. DNA of the CDR3: TGTGCCAGCAGTTATTCGACAGGGGTGCAGTACTTC. The encoded protein is CASSYSTGVQYF.

This clonotype showed up just a few times. V and J are TRBV5-6 and TRBJ2-1; no definite D call. V was pared by 1 base and J by 6 bases, with 17 bases between. In germline, CDR1 is SGHDT, CDR2 YYEEEE. This CDR3 has 16 residues. The CDR3 DNA reads as TGTGCCAGCAGCTTGAGGCGTTCTAGAAGGTTCAATGAGCAGTTCTTC. It translates to CASSLRRSRRFNEQFF.

The chain has TRBV5-6 and TRBJ2-5, with 10 bases that match TRBD2. The V gene end was trimmed by 2 bases and the J gene end by 5 bases; junction bases not matched to a gene: 6. This CDR3 region has 15 residues. The germline gives CDR1 SGHDT, CDR2 YYEEEE. In DNA form, the CDR3 reads TGTGCCAGCAGCTTTGGGGGACTAGCGTCGGAGACCCAGTACTTC. Its protein product is CASSFGGLASETQYF.

This clonotype was seen a few times. This chain uses TRBV11-2 with TRBJ2-3, with 11 nucleotides matching TRBD1. The germline gives CDR1 SGHAT, CDR2 FQNNGV. The CDR3 consists of 18 residues. Trimming removed 2 bases from V and 2 bases from J; junction bases left unmatched: 9. The DNA for the CDR3 is TGTGCCAGCAGCTTACCTCCGGACAGGGGGCTAGACACAGATACGCAGTATTTT. The encoded protein is CASSLPPDRGLDTDTQYF.

The sample holds a few counts of this clonotype. V and J are TRBV5-5 and TRBJ2-1; a weak D match, TRBD1 (6 bases). This CDR3 comprises 15 residues. The germline V gene has CDR1 SGHKS and CDR2 YYEKEE (reference sequence). Deletions cut 6 bases from V and 2 bases from J, with 15 bases between. The CDR3 nucleotides read TGTGCCAGCACCAAAAACGAGGGGGCCTACAATGAGCAGTTCTTC. Amino acids: CASTKNEGAYNEQFF.

In its sample, this clonotype was seen many times. The chain links TRBV2 to TRBJ1-5; no clear D gene. From germline, CDR1 is SNHLY and CDR2 FYNNEI. Trimming shortened V by 2 bases and J by 7 bases, and 6 bases separated the two germline ends. This CDR3 comprises 12 residues. The CDR3 region has the DNA TGTGCCAGCAGTGAATTTGGCCAGCCCCAGCATTTT. Its protein product is CASSEFGQPQHF.

V is TRBV2 and J is TRBJ2-3, with D tentatively TRBD1 (7 bases). Germline V gene lookup returns CDR1 SNHLY and CDR2 FYNNEI. This CDR3 has 15 amino acids. With 7 bases removed from V and 1 base from J, the gap between germline ends came to 15 bases. CDR3: CASNDPGGRTDTQYF. CDR3 sequence (DNA): TGTGCCAGCAACGACCCAGGGGGGCGCACAGATACGCAGTATTTT.

With respect to this clonotype: A much larger clone is a single base away; this may be a read error. This rearrangement joins TRBV20-1 to TRBJ2-4, with a possible D match to TRBD2 (5 bases). The CDR3 loop spans 17 amino acids. Germline V gives CDR1 DFQATT, CDR2 SNEGSKA (reference sequence). The CDR3: CCARDTKEDQWKNIQYF. CDR3 sequence (DNA): TGCTGTGCTAGAGATACGAAGGAGGACCAATGGAAAAACATTCAGTACTTC.

This clonotype has only a few counts. The chain couples TRBV20-1 to TRBJ2-6; D gene uncertain. The CDR3 consists of 15 residues. Trimming pared 1 base from V and 4 bases from J, leaving 11 bases between. Germline-derived CDR1 and CDR2 are DFQATT and SNEGSKA (reference sequence). CDR3: CSARGPGSGANVLTF. The CDR3 DNA is TGCAGTGCTAGAGGCCCCGGGTCCGGGGCCAACGTCCTGACTTTC.

The J gene is TRBJ2-7, the V gene TRBV18; 11 positions agree with TRBD2. J gave up 5 bases and V 3 bases, and 9 bases lay outside the gene matches. The CDR3 consists of 16 residues. Germline V lookup: CDR1 KGHSH, CDR2 LQKENI. This CDR3 reads CASSPSLAGGINEQYF. The CDR3, as DNA: TGTGCCAGCTCACCCTCGCTAGCGGGGGGAATAAACGAGCAGTACTTC.

The J gene is TRBJ2-1, the V gene TRBV7-9; maybe TRBD2 (6 bases). V dropped 5 bases and J dropped 3 bases, with 11 bases sitting between them. CDR3 length: 14 amino acids. Germline V gives CDR1 SEHNR, CDR2 FQNEAQ (reference sequence). CDR3 nucleotides: TGTGCCAGCAGCATTGGCGGGATCTACAATGAGCAGTTCTTC. This gives the protein CASSIGGIYNEQFF.

The V call is TRBV7-9, the J call TRBJ1-1; no clear D. Trimming removed 4 bases at V and 11 bases at J, with 14 bases between. The CDR3 loop spans 12 amino acids. The germline V gene has CDR1 SEHNR and CDR2 FQNEAQ (reference sequence). The CDR3 DNA reads as TGTGCCAGCAGCTCCCTCGGCATTGATGCTTTCTTT. It yields the protein CASSSLGIDAFF.

This clonotype showed up just a few times. At one end the junction does not follow the germline gene, possibly because of a read error. The chain joins TRBV7-2 to TRBJ2-4; TRBD1 agrees at 10 bases. The CDR3 runs 14 residues. Germline CDR1 reads SGHTA; CDR2 reads FQGNSA. CDR3 DNA: TGCGCCAGCAGCTTAGGGGACAGGGGAAACATTCAGTACTTC. It codes for CASSLGDRGNIQYF.

The CDR3 spells CSVLLPGNEQFF. The CDR3, as DNA: TGCAGCGTTCTACTACCGGGCAATGAGCAGTTCTTC. V is TRBV29-1 and J is TRBJ2-1; D ambiguous. V shed 5 bases and J shed 6 bases, with 11 bases lying between them. CDR3 length: 12 residues. CDR1 is SQVTM and CDR2 is ANQGSEA in the germline V gene.

The chain is built from TRBV6-5 and TRBJ1-1, with a tentative D call TRBD1 (5 bases). This CDR3 is built from 14 residues. Germline CDR1 MNHEY, CDR2 SVGAGI. The V gene lost 4 bases and the J gene lost 4 bases, with 13 bases spanning the gap. Here the CDR3 reads CASSSQPGGTEAFF. CDR3 DNA sequence: TGTGCCAGCAGTTCACAGCCGGGGGGCACTGAAGCTTTCTTT.

This clonotype was picked up a small number of times. The chain joins TRBV29-1 to TRBJ2-5; 9 bases map to TRBD2. V shed 5 bases, J shed 3 bases, and the junction held 10 bases outside the gene matches. CDR1 is SQVTM and CDR2 is ANQGSEA in the germline V gene. The CDR3 extends over 15 amino acids. The CDR3 DNA follows: TGCAGCGTTCACCACTGGCGGGGGGGAGAAGAGACCCAGTACTTC. As protein: CSVHHWRGGEETQYF.

The genes are TRBV28 and TRBJ2-3, with TRBD2 as a possible D gene (6 bases). Germline lookup yields CDR1 MDHEN and CDR2 SYDVKM. This CDR3 has 15 amino acids. V dropped 6 bases and J dropped 4 bases, with 17 bases sitting between them. CDR3 DNA: TGTGCCAGCAGGGGAGGTGCCTTAGGGGCAGATACGCAGTATTTT. Protein sequence: CASRGGALGADTQYF.

This chain uses TRBV20-1 with TRBJ1-2, with TRBD1 identical over 7 bases. CDR3 size: 13 residues. Germline V gives CDR1 DFQATT, CDR2 SNEGSKA (reference sequence). J lost 4 bases, V lost 4 bases, and 6 bases had no gene match. The CDR3 sequence: CSAILEGAYGYTF. For the CDR3, the DNA is TGCAGTGCTATTCTTGAGGGGGCCTATGGCTACACCTTC.

The genes are TRBV12-3 or TRBV12-4 and TRBJ2-7; D not resolved. Trimming stripped 9 bases from V and 6 bases from J, with 21 bases between. This CDR3 region has 14 residues. The CDR3: CASKAGPQSFEQYF. For the CDR3, the DNA is TGTGCCAGTAAAGCTGGACCTCAGTCGTTCGAGCAGTACTTC.

V gene TRBV4-3 combines with J gene TRBJ2-1, with a weak D call TRBD2 (5 bases). Germline V gives CDR1 LGHNA, CDR2 YSLEER. The V end was cut by 0 bases, the J end by 3 bases, with 15 bases between. The CDR3 is 17 amino acids. The CDR3 DNA sequence: TGCGCCAGCAGCCAAGAAGCCAGAAGCGGTAACTACAATGAGCAGTTCTTC. Protein: CASSQEARSGNYNEQFF.

The sample holds many counts of this clonotype. The chain combines TRBV5-1 with TRBJ2-1; TRBD2 matches at 11 bases. The CDR3 is made up of 18 amino acids. Per the germline V gene, CDR1 is SGHRS and CDR2 is YFSETQ. V was pared by 0 bases and J by 5 bases, with 10 bases of the junction left unmatched. Here the CDR3 reads CASSLVPQLAGVHNEQFF. DNA of the CDR3: TGCGCCAGCAGCTTGGTTCCCCAACTAGCGGGAGTCCACAATGAGCAGTTCTTC.

Of note for this clonotype: Mismatch with germline at one junction end may stem from a read error. The CDR3 DNA reads as TGTGCCAGCAGCTTAGTGTGGTTGGAAACAGATACGCAGTGTTTT. Encoded protein: CASSLVWLETDTQCF. The J gene is TRBJ2-3, the V gene TRBV7-2; D is undetermined. Looked up from germline, CDR1 is SGHTA and CDR2 is FQGNSA. The CDR3 has 15 amino acids.